This TCR beta chain originates from a study of cytomegalovirus exposure and HLA in healthy donors. Study-wide results and caveats: Published work reported that the classifier diagnosed cytomegalovirus status with high specificity and sensitivity. The majority of CMV-associated TCR beta chains were reported as apparently HLA-restricted in a later analysis. Later examination showed HLA-associated TCR beta chains had greater clonal expansion than equally common others.

In germline, CDR1 is MDHEN, CDR2 SYDVKM. The CDR3 totals 13 residues. V was trimmed by 5 bases and J by 10 bases, leaving 15 bases between them. PCR primers comprised 60 Vbeta and 13 Jbeta primers. Method: immunoSEQ multiplex PCR; TCRdb's copy keeps in-frame clones and lacks some. The data show roughly 160,000 clones, with 60% to 80% seen just once and 1.3% to 1.5% held by the top ten. This clone is a singleton in its sample. Its antigen is as yet unknown. The TCR originated in a man between 60 and 75 years old in good health and CMV-seronegative. The source material was PBMCs. V and J are TRBV28 and TRBJ2-1, with D unresolved. The chain's CDR3 is CASSRTVINEQFF. DNA for the CDR3: TGTGCCAGCAGTAGAACAGTTATCAACGAGCAGTTCTTC.